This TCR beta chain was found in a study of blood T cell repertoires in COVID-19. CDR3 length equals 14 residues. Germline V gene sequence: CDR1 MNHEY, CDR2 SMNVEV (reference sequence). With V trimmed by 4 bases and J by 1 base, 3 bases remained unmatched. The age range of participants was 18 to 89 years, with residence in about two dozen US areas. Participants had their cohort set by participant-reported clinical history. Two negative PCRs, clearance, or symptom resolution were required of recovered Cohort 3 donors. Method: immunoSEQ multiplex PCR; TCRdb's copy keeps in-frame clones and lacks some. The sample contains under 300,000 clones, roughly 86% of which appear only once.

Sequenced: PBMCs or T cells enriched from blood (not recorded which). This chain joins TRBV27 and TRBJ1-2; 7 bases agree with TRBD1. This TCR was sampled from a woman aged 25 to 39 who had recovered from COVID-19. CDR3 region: CASSSGGGNYGYTF. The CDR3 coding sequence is TGTGCCAGCAGTTCAGGGGGAGGTAACTATGGCTACACCTTC.